This T cell receptor beta chain was captured in a study of T cell repertoires in cytomegalovirus infection. The CDR3 has 18 residues. Germline assignment: CDR1 SGDLS and CDR2 YYNGEE. Trimming cost V 0 bases and J 3 bases; bases outside gene matches: 9. Via MiXCR, TCRdb re-called the reads, giving one row per CDR3 protein. The table records around 530,000 distinct CDR3 sequences, 16% of them present only once. The rearrangement links TRBV9 to TRBJ2-1; 10 bases line up with TRBD2. The sequenced sample consisted of CD8+ T cells from PBMCs. This sequence was found in a human donor in good health (CMV status not recorded). Some clones in this sample may be carry-over from other donors' samples. The CDR3 reads CASSVATTSGPDYNEQFF. CDR3 sequence (DNA): TGTGCCAGCAGCGTAGCTACGACTAGCGGGCCGGACTACAATGAGCAGTTCTTC.